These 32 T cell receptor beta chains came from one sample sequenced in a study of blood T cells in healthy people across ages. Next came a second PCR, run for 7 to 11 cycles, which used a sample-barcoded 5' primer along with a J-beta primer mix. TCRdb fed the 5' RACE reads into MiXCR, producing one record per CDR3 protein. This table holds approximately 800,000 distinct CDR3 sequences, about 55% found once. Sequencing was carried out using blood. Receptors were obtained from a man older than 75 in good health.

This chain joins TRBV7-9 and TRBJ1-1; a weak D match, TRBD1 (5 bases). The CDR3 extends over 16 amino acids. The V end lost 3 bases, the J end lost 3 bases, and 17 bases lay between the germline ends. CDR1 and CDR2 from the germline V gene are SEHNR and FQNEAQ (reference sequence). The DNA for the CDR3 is TGTGCCAGCAGCTTTGGGAGGTGGGGGTCGGACACTGAAGCTTTCTTT. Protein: CASSFGRWGSDTEAFF.

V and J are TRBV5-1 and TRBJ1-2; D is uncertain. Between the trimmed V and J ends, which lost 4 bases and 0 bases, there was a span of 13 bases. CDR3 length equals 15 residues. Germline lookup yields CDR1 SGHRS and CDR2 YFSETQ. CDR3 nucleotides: TGCGCCAGCAGCCCGGGAATTTCCACTAACTATGGCTACACCTTC. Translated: CASSPGISTNYGYTF. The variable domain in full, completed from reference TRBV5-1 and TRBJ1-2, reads KAGVTQTPRYLIKTRGQQVTLSCSPISGHRSVSWYQQTPGQGLQFLFEYFSETQRNKGNFPGRFSGRQFSNSRSEMNVSTLELGDSALYLCASSPGISTNYGYTFGSGTRLTVV.

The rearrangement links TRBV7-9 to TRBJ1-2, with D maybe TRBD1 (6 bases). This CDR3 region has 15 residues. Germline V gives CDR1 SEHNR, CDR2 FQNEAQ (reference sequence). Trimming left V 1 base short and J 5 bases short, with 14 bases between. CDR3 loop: CASSLGEGTRYGYTF. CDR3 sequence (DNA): TGTGCCAGCAGCTTAGGGGAAGGGACAAGGTATGGCTACACCTTC. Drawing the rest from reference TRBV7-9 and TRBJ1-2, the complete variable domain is DTGVSQNPRHKITKRGQNVTFRCDPISEHNRLYWYRQTLGQGPEFLTYFQNEAQLEKSRLLSDRFSAERPKGSFSTLEIQRTEQGDSAMYLCASSLGEGTRYGYTFGSGTRLTVV.

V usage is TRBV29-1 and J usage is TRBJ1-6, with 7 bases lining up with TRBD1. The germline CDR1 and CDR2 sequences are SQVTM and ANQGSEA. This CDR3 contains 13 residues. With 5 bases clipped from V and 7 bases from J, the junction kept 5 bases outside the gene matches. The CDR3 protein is CSVLDRPNSPLHF. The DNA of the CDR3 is TGCAGCGTTTTGGACAGGCCAAATTCACCCCTCCACTTT.

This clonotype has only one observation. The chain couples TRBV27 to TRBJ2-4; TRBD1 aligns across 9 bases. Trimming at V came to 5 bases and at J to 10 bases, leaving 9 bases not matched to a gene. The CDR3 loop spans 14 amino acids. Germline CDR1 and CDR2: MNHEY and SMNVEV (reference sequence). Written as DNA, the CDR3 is TGTGCCAGCAGTCCTCCGGGACAGGGTCGAATTCAGTACTTC. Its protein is CASSPPGQGRIQYF.

CDR3 in DNA: TGTGCCACCAGTGACCCTAGCGGGAGGGTTGTCGATGAGCAGTACTTC. This encodes CATSDPSGRVVDEQYF. This chain connects TRBV24-1 to TRBJ2-5, with 12 nucleotides matching TRBD2. The CDR3 has 16 residues. The trim removed 4 bases at V and 11 bases at J, leaving 13 bases unmatched. Per the germline V gene, CDR1 is KGHDR and CDR2 is SFDVKD.

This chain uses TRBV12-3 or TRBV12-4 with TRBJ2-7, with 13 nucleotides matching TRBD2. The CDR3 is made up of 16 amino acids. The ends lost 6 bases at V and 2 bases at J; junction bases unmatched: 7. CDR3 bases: TGTGCCAGCAGCTTCGGACTAGCGGGAGTCCCCTACGAGCAGTACTTC. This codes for CASSFGLAGVPYEQYF.

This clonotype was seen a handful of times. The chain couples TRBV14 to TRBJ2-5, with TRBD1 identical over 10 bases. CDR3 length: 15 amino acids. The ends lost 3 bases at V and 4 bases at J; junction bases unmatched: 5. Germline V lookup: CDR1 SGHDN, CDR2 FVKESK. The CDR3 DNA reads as TGTGCCAGCAGCCAGAGACAGGGGGCGCGAGAGACCCAGTACTTC. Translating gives CASSQRQGARETQYF.

The CDR3 reads CASSSSGFLETQYF. For the CDR3, the DNA is TGTGCCAGCAGTTCATCCGGGTTCTTGGAGACCCAGTACTTC. This sequence joins TRBV2 and TRBJ2-5, with D unresolved. This CDR3 has 14 residues. Trimming shortened V by 5 bases and J by 5 bases, and 15 bases separated the two germline ends. Germline V gene data show CDR1 as SNHLY and CDR2 as FYNNEI. Together with reference TRBV2 and TRBJ2-5, the CDR3 gives the full variable domain: EPEVTQTPSHQVTQMGQEVILRCVPISNHLYFYWYRQILGQKVEFLVSFYNNEISEKSEIFDDQFSVERPDGSNFTLKIRSTKLEDSAMYFCASSSSGFLETQYFGPGTRLLVL.

The CDR3 bases are TGCAGTGCTAGGGGCAGCCCTGCCCCATACGAGCAGTACTTC. It encodes CSARGSPAPYEQYF. This chain connects TRBV20-1 to TRBJ2-4; D is ambiguous. The DNA end favors TRBJ2-7, so the J call may be wrong. CDR3 length: 14 amino acids. CDR1 and CDR2 (germline): DFQATT, SNEGSKA (reference sequence).

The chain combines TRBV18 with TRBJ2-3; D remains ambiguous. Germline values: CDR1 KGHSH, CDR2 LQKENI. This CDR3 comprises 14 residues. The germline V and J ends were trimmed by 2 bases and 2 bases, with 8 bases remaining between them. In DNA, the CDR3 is TGTGCCAGCTCACCAGAACGGGTCACAGATACGCAGTATTTT. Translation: CASSPERVTDTQYF. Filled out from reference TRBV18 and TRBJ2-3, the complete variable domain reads NAGVMQNPRHLVRRRGQEARLRCSPMKGHSHVYWYRQLPEEGLKFMVYLQKENIIDESGMPKERFSAEFPKEGPSILRIQQVVRGDSAAYFCASSPERVTDTQYFGPGTRLTVL.

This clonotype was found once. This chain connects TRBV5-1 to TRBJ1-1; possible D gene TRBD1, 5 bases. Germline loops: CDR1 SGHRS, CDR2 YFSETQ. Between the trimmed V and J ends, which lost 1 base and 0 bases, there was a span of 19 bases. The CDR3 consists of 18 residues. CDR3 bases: TGCGCCAGCAGCTTGTCAGCCACAGGTCACCCAATGAACACTGAAGCTTTCTTT. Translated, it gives CASSLSATGHPMNTEAFF.

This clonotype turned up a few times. CDR3 residues: CASSRGRALYEQYF. In nucleotides, the CDR3 is TGCGCCAGCAGCCGCGGGAGGGCCCTCTACGAGCAGTACTTC. The chain has TRBV4-1 and TRBJ2-7; 9 bases map to TRBD2. The germline CDR1 and CDR2 sequences are MGHRA and YSYEKL. V was clipped by 4 bases and J by 3 bases; unmatched bases: 4. The CDR3 loop spans 14 amino acids.

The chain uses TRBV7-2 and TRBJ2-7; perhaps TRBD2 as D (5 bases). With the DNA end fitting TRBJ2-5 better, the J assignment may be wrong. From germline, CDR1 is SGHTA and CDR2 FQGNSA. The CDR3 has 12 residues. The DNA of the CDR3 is TGTGCCAGCAGCTTAGGGGAGCGGACCCAGTACTTC. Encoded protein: CASSLGERTQYF.

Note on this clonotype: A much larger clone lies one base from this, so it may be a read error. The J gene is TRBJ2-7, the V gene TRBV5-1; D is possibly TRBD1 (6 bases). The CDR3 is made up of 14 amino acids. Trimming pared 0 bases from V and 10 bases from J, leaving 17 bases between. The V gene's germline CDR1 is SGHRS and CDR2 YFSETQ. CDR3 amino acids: CASSLGGRGSVQYF. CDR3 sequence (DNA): TGCGCCAGCAGCTTGGGCGGCAGGGGATCGGTCCAGTACTTC.

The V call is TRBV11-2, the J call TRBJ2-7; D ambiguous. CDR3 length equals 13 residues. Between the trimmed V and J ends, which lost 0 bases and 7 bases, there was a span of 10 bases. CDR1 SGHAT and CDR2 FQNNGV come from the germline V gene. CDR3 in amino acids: CASSLDSRGEQYF. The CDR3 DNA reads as TGTGCCAGCAGCTTAGACTCTCGTGGGGAGCAGTACTTC. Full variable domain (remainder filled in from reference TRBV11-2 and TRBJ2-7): EAGVAQSPRYKIIEKRQSVAFWCNPISGHATLYWYQQILGQGPKLLIQFQNNGVVDDSQLPKDRFSAERLKGVDSTLKIQPAKLEDSAVYLCASSLDSRGEQYFGPGTRLTVT.

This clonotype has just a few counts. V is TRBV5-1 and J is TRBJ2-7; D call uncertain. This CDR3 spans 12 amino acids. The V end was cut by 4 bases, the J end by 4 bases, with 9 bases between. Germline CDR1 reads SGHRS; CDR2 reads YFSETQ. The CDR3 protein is CASSGNFYEQYF. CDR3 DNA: TGCGCCAGCAGCGGCAACTTTTACGAGCAGTACTTC.

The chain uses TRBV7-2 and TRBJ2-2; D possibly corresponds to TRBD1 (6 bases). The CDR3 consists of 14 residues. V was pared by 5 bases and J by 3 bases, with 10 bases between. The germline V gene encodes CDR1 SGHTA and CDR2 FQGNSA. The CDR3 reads CASSPDRHTGELFF. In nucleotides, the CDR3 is TGTGCCAGCAGCCCGGACAGACACACCGGGGAGCTGTTTTTT.

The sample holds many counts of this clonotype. CDR3 sequence: CASSVSAGGYYEQYF. CDR3 nucleotides: TGTGCCAGCAGTGTCAGTGCGGGAGGGTACTACGAGCAGTACTTC. The chain recombines TRBV25-1 with TRBJ2-7, with TRBD2 identical over 9 bases. Germline CDR1 and CDR2: MGHDK and SYGVNS. This CDR3 is 15 amino acids long. V was pared by 4 bases and J by 3 bases, with 7 bases of the junction left unmatched.

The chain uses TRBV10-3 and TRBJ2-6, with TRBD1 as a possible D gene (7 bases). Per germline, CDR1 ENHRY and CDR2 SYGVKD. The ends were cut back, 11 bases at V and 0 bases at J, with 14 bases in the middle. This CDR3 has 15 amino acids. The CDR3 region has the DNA TGTGCCGCGGGACAGCCTCCCTCTGGGGCCAACGTCCTGACTTTC. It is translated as CAAGQPPSGANVLTF.

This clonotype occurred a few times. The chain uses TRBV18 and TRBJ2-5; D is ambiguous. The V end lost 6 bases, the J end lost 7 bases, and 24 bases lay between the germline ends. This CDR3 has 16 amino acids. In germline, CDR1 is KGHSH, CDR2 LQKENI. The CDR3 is CASSPSPITGWGTQYF. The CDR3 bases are TGTGCCAGCTCTCCTTCTCCCATCACGGGCTGGGGGACCCAGTACTTC.

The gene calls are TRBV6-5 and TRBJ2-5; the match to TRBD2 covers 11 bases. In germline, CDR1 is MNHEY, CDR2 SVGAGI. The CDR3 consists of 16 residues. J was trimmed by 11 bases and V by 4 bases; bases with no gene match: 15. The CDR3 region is CASSSRTSGSDNEQYF. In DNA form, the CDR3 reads TGTGCCAGCAGTTCGCGAACTAGCGGGAGCGACAATGAGCAGTACTTC.

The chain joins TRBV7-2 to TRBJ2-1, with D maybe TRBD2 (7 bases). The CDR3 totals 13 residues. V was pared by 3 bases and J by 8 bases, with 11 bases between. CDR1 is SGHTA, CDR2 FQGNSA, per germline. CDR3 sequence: CASSFQGGDEQFF. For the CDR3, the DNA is TGTGCCAGCAGCTTTCAAGGGGGGGATGAGCAGTTCTTC. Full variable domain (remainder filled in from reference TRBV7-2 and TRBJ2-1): GAGVSQSPSNKVTEKGKDVELRCDPISGHTALYWYRQSLGQGLEFLIYFQGNSAPDKSGLPSDRFSAERTGGSVSTLTIQRTQQEDSAVYLCASSFQGGDEQFFGPGTRLTVL.

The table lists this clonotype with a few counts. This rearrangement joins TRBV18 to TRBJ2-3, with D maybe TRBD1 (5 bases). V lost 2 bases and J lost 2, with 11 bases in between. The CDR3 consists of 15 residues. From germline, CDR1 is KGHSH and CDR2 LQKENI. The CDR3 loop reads CASSPGAETTDTQYF. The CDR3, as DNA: TGTGCCAGCTCACCAGGGGCGGAGACCACAGATACGCAGTATTTT. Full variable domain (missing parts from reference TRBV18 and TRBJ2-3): NAGVMQNPRHLVRRRGQEARLRCSPMKGHSHVYWYRQLPEEGLKFMVYLQKENIIDESGMPKERFSAEFPKEGPSILRIQQVVRGDSAAYFCASSPGAETTDTQYFGPGTRLTVL.

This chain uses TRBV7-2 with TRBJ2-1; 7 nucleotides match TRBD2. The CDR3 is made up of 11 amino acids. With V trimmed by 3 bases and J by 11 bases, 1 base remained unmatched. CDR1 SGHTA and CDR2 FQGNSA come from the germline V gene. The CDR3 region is CASSFSGQQFF. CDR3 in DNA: TGTGCCAGCAGCTTTAGCGGGCAGCAGTTCTTC. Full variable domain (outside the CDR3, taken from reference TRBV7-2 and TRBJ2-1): GAGVSQSPSNKVTEKGKDVELRCDPISGHTALYWYRQSLGQGLEFLIYFQGNSAPDKSGLPSDRFSAERTGGSVSTLTIQRTQQEDSAVYLCASSFSGQQFFGPGTRLTVL.

CDR3 sequence reads: CSARDRIAGGRGETQYF. CDR3 coding DNA: TGCAGTGCTAGAGATAGAATAGCGGGAGGGAGAGGGGAGACCCAGTACTTC. The J gene is TRBJ2-5, the V gene TRBV20-1, with 11 bases matching TRBD2. The germline V gene has CDR1 DFQATT and CDR2 SNEGSKA (reference sequence). This CDR3 has 17 amino acids. Trimming cost V 0 bases and J 5 bases; bases outside gene matches: 11.

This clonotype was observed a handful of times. CDR3 sequence reads: CATSDPPSYEQYF. The CDR3, as DNA: TGTGCCACCAGTGATCCCCCCTCCTACGAGCAGTACTTC. The V call is TRBV24-1, the J call TRBJ2-7; no clear D gene. V was cut by 3 bases and J by 0 bases, with 5 bases left in between. Per germline, CDR1 KGHDR and CDR2 SFDVKD. The CDR3 length is 13 residues.

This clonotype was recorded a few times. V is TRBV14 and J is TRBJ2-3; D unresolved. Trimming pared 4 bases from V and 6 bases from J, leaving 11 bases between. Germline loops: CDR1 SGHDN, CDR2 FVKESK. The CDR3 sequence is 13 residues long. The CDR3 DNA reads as TGTGCCAGCAGCCGGACGGGCTGGGATACGCAGTATTTT. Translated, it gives CASSRTGWDTQYF.

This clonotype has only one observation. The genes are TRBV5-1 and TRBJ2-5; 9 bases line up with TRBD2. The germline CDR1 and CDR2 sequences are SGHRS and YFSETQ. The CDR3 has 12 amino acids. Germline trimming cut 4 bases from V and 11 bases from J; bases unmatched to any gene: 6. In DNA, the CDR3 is TGCGCCAGCAGCCCAACTAGCGGGTGGCAGTACTTC. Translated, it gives CASSPTSGWQYF. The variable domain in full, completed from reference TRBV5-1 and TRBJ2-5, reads KAGVTQTPRYLIKTRGQQVTLSCSPISGHRSVSWYQQTPGQGLQFLFEYFSETQRNKGNFPGRFSGRQFSNSRSEMNVSTLELGDSALYLCASSPTSGWQYFGPGTRLLVL.

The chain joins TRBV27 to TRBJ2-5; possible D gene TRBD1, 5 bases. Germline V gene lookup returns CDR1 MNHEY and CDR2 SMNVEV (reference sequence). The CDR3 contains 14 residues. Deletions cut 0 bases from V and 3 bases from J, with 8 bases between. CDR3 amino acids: CASSLSAGKETQYF. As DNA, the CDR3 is TGTGCCAGCAGTTTATCGGCAGGGAAAGAGACCCAGTACTTC.

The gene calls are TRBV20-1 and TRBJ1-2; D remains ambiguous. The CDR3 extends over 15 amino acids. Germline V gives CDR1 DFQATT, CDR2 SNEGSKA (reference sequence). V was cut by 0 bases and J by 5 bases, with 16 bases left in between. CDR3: CSARDYRSSPYGYTF. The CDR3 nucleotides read TGCAGTGCTAGAGATTACCGCAGTTCACCTTATGGCTACACCTTC.

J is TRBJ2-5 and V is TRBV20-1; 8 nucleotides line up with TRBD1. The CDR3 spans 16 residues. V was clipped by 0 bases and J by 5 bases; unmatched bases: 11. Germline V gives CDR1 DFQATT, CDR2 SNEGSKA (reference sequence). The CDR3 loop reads CSARDRITGGQETQYF. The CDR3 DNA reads TGCAGTGCTAGAGATCGGATTACAGGGGGGCAGGAGACCCAGTACTTC.